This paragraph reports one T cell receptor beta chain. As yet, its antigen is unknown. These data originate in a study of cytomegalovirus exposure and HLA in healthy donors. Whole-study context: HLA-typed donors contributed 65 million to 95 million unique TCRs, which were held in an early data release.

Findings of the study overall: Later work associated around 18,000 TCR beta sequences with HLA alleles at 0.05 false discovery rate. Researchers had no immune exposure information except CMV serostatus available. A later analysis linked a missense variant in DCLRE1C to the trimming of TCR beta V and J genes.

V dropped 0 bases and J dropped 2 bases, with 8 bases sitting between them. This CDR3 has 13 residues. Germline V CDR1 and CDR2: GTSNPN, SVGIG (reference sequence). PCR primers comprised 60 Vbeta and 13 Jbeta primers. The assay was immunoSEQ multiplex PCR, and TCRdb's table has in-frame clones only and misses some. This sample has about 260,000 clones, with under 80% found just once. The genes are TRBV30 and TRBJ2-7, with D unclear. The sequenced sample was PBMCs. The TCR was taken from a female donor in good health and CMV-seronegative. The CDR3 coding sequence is TGTGCCTGGAGTGTAACACCAACCTACGAGCAGTACTTC. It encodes CAWSVTPTYEQYF.